These 18 T cell receptor beta chains were all obtained from the same sample, sequenced in a study of blood T cells in healthy people across ages. It was with a sample-barcoded 5' primer and a J-beta primer mix that a second PCR of roughly 7 to 12 cycles was run. TCRdb used MiXCR to reprocess the 5' RACE reads, holding one entry per CDR3 protein. Of some 1.5 million distinct CDR3 sequences detected, about 30% appear once; the ten largest clones hold about 8%. The sample consisted of blood. The receptors here all came from a woman in her twenties or thirties in good health.

The J gene is TRBJ2-7, the V gene TRBV14; D may be TRBD1 (6 bases). The ends were cut back, 4 bases at V and 2 bases at J, with 12 bases in the middle. The germline V gene has CDR1 SGHDN and CDR2 FVKESK. This CDR3 spans 14 amino acids. The CDR3 spells CASSRRTVTYEQYF. Here the CDR3 DNA reads TGTGCCAGCAGCCGTCGGACAGTAACCTACGAGCAGTACTTC.

The chain's CDR3 is CSAQGAGGETQYF. The CDR3 DNA is TGCAGTGCCCAGGGGGCTGGGGGAGAGACCCAGTACTTC. The chain recombines TRBV20-1 with TRBJ2-5; 8 bases align to TRBD1. The J segment lost 4 bases and the V segment lost 6 bases, leaving 7 bases of the junction unmatched. This CDR3 has 13 residues. The V gene's germline CDR1 is DFQATT and CDR2 SNEGSKA (reference sequence).

The gene calls are TRBV12-3 or TRBV12-4 and TRBJ2-3; TRBD1 matches at 8 bases. The CDR3 loop spans 16 amino acids. The V segment lost 4 bases and the J segment 3 bases; nucleotides outside the gene matches: 9. CDR3 residues: CASSSPWTGPTDTQYF. The DNA for the CDR3 is TGTGCCAGCAGTTCCCCCTGGACAGGGCCTACAGATACGCAGTATTTT.

This clonotype was detected only a few times. V is TRBV7-9 and J is TRBJ2-2; perhaps TRBD1 as D (5 bases). The CDR3 sequence is 14 residues long. Trimming stripped 1 base from V and 5 bases from J, with 8 bases between. CDR1 is SEHNR and CDR2 is FQNEAQ in the germline V gene (reference sequence). CDR3 sequence: CASSLVTGTGELFF. DNA of the CDR3: TGTGCCAGCAGCTTAGTCACAGGAACCGGGGAGCTGTTTTTT.

The chain couples TRBV7-2 to TRBJ2-5; D gene unclear. Between the trimmed V and J ends, which lost 5 bases and 0 bases, there was a span of 13 bases. The CDR3 is 15 amino acids. Germline V gene sequence: CDR1 SGHTA, CDR2 FQGNSA. The CDR3 DNA follows: TGTGCCAGCAGCACCCCCGGGCCGTACCAAGAGACCCAGTACTTC. This translates into CASSTPGPYQETQYF.

The chain couples TRBV4-3 to TRBJ2-1; D not certain. This CDR3 is 17 amino acids long. Germline lookup yields CDR1 LGHNA and CDR2 YSLEER. V was clipped by 2 bases and J by 0 bases, with 14 bases between them. This CDR3 is CASSQRPTEGSYNEQFF. The DNA of the CDR3 is TGCGCCAGCAGCCAACGACCAACCGAAGGCTCCTACAATGAGCAGTTCTTC.

This chain connects TRBV2 to TRBJ1-5, with unresolved D. The CDR3 extends over 18 amino acids. Trimming removed 5 bases at V and 1 base at J, with 21 bases between. CDR1 SNHLY and CDR2 FYNNEI come from the germline V gene. CDR3 sequence (DNA): TGTGCCAGCAGTCCCCCGGGAGTCACGGCCGGGAGCAATCAGCCCCAGCATTTT. It specifies CASSPPGVTAGSNQPQHF.

The chain recombines TRBV7-2 with TRBJ2-5; D is unresolved. Germline CDR1 and CDR2: SGHTA and FQGNSA. The CDR3 sequence is 13 residues long. V dropped 5 bases and J dropped 4 bases, with 11 bases sitting between them. CDR3 sequence: CASSPRNPETQYF. The DNA of the CDR3 is TGTGCCAGCAGCCCCCGGAACCCAGAGACCCAGTACTTC.

This clonotype was counted a few times. The chain uses TRBV3-1 and TRBJ1-1; a possible D gene is TRBD1 (5 bases). V was pared by 0 bases and J by 3 bases, with 11 bases between. Per germline, CDR1 LGHDT and CDR2 YNNKEL (reference sequence). The CDR3 length is 15 residues. CDR3 DNA: TGTGCCAGCAGCCAAGATCCAGGGACGGACACTGAAGCTTTCTTT. This translates into CASSQDPGTDTEAFF.

This clonotype has ten or more counts. The V gene is TRBV4-1, the J gene TRBJ2-1; TRBD2 is a possible D gene (5 bases). V was clipped by 3 bases and J by 0 bases, with 12 bases between them. The CDR3 sequence is 16 residues long. The V gene's germline CDR1 is MGHRA and CDR2 YSYEKL. The CDR3 bases are TGCGCCAGCAGCCAGGTAGGACTCAGCTCCTACAATGAGCAGTTCTTC. Translated: CASSQVGLSSYNEQFF.

This sequence joins TRBV3-1 and TRBJ2-7; a weak D match, TRBD1 (6 bases). V dropped 5 bases and J dropped 3 bases, with 11 bases sitting between them. The CDR3 is 13 amino acids. From germline, CDR1 is LGHDT and CDR2 YNNKEL (reference sequence). CDR3: CASSKMDSYEQYF. The CDR3 coding sequence is TGTGCCAGCAGCAAGATGGACAGCTACGAGCAGTACTTC.

This clonotype was detected a few times. CDR3 in amino acids: CASSQSQWDTIYF. CDR3 sequence (DNA): TGCGCCAGCAGCCAATCCCAGTGGGACACCATATATTTT. The rearrangement joins TRBV4-1 to TRBJ1-3; unclear D gene. V lost 2 bases and J 8 bases, leaving 10 bases between the germline ends. The CDR3 has 13 residues. Germline V CDR1 and CDR2: MGHRA, YSYEKL.

The chain is built from TRBV6-1 and TRBJ1-5, with 11 nucleotides matching TRBD1. After removal of 4 bases from V and 7 bases from J, the junction contained 9 bases not matched to a gene. CDR3 length equals 16 residues. The germline V gene encodes CDR1 MNHNS and CDR2 SASEGT. CDR3 DNA sequence: TGTGCCAGCAGTGTCCGGGACAGGGGGGTTGTGCAGCCCCAGCATTTT. Protein sequence: CASSVRDRGVVQPQHF.

This clonotype was counted many times. This rearrangement joins TRBV7-6 to TRBJ2-7; perhaps TRBD1 as D (6 bases). The CDR3 is made up of 14 amino acids. CDR1 is SGHVS and CDR2 is FNYEAQ in the germline V gene. Trimming cost V 1 base and J 7 bases, with 14 bases left between them. The CDR3, as DNA: TGTGCCAGCAGCTTAGTTGGGGGCGGAGGAGAGCAGTACTTC. The encoded protein is CASSLVGGGGEQYF.

This clonotype was counted only a few times. The J gene is TRBJ1-5, the V gene TRBV9; D not certain. The CDR3 runs to 13 residues. With 0 bases removed from V and 7 bases from J, the gap between germline ends came to 8 bases. Looked up from germline, CDR1 is SGDLS and CDR2 is YYNGEE. DNA of the CDR3: TGTGCCAGCAGCGTAGAAGGGAGGCAGCCCCAGCATTTT. Its protein is CASSVEGRQPQHF.

This clonotype has at least ten counts. The CDR3 DNA reads as TGTGCCAGCAGTATCGACAGGCATCAAGAGACCCAGTACTTC. Amino acid sequence: CASSIDRHQETQYF. This rearrangement joins TRBV12-3 or TRBV12-4 to TRBJ2-5, with a weak D call TRBD1 (6 bases). This CDR3 region has 14 residues. Trimming stripped 5 bases from V and 2 bases from J, with 12 bases between.

This clonotype occurred a few times. The CDR3 sequence: CASSESGTGASEQFF. The CDR3 nucleotides are TGCGCCAGCAGTGAGTCCGGGACAGGGGCGAGTGAGCAGTTCTTC. J is TRBJ2-1 and V is TRBV10-1; TRBD1 matches 10 bases. This CDR3 is built from 15 residues. The junction had 5 bases not matched to a gene; V was cut back by 0 bases and J by 9 bases. Germline CDR1 is WNHNN and CDR2 is SYGVQD (reference sequence).

Only a few counts were recorded for this clonotype. V and J are TRBV30 and TRBJ1-6, with D unresolved. This CDR3 is 12 amino acids long. Per germline, CDR1 GTSNPN and CDR2 SVGIG (reference sequence). V was clipped by 4 bases and J by 1 base, with 2 bases between them. CDR3 coding DNA: TGTGCCTGGAAATCCTATAATTCACCCCTCCACTTT. Its translation: CAWKSYNSPLHF.